The present T cell receptor beta chain was sequenced within a study of blood T cell repertoires in COVID-19. In the study overall: PBMCs, B-cell-depleted T cells, or T cells were the source of the cDNA or gDNA that made up the material.

The CDR3 contains 13 residues. The V gene lost 3 bases and the J gene lost 0 bases, with 6 bases spanning the gap. Germline V gene lookup returns CDR1 KGHSH and CDR2 LQKENI. Sequenced by immunoSEQ multiplex PCR; TCRdb stores in-frame clones only, minus some. This table has roughly 200,000 clones, around 86% appearing once. This clone was picked up one time. The chain joins TRBV18 to TRBJ2-7; D ambiguous. Sequencing input: peripheral blood. The receptor's source is a man aged 35 to 55 with active or convalescent COVID-19. DNA of the CDR3: TGTGCCAGCTCACCTCCTCTCTCCTACGAGCAGTACTTC. This gives the protein CASSPPLSYEQYF. Full variable domain (rest looked up from reference TRBV18 and TRBJ2-7): NAGVMQNPRHLVRRRGQEARLRCSPMKGHSHVYWYRQLPEEGLKFMVYLQKENIIDESGMPKERFSAEFPKEGPSILRIQQVVRGDSAAYFCASSPPLSYEQYFGPGTRLTVT.